These 8 T cell receptor beta chains came from one sample sequenced in a study of T and B cells in COVID-19 patients. BIOMED2 TRB-A/B primer pools were used in multiplex TRB PCR. TCRdb reanalysed the multiplex PCR reads using MiXCR and keeps one entry per CDR3 protein. The sample gives about 3,200 distinct CDR3 sequences, about 26% of which show up once; roughly 27% is in the top ten. Each TRB amplification used roughly 240-550 ng of genomic DNA from blood. Material: blood. The receptors shown here come from a human donor with active COVID-19.

Sample share makes this clonotype large (0.1 to 1%). V usage is TRBV11-3 and J usage is TRBJ2-7, with D possibly being TRBD2 (5 bases). From germline, CDR1 is SGHNT and CDR2 YENEEA. The V and J ends lost 2 bases and 7 bases respectively, with 18 bases between them. The length of the CDR3 is 15 residues. In nucleotides, the CDR3 is TGTGCCAGCAGCTTACTGTCTACAGCCTCGGGGGAGCAGTACTTC. It specifies CASSLLSTASGEQYF.

In its sample, this clonotype ranks as medium-sized (0.01 to 0.1%). V usage is TRBV19 and J usage is TRBJ1-2; D might be TRBD1 (5 bases). The germline V gene has CDR1 LNHDA and CDR2 SQIVND (reference sequence). The CDR3 has 16 residues. The V and J ends lost 6 bases and 2 bases respectively, with 19 bases between them. CDR3 nucleotide sequence: TGTGCCAGTAGCTCCTTTGGACGTGAGGGGAACTATGGCTACACCTTC. This gives the protein CASSSFGREGNYGYTF.

By frequency in the sample, this clonotype is medium-sized. J is TRBJ1-1 and V is TRBV6-6; TRBD1 might be the D (5 bases). Germline loops: CDR1 MNHNY, CDR2 SVGAGI (reference sequence). This CDR3 contains 15 residues. Trimming removed 7 bases at V and 0 bases at J, with 15 bases between. The CDR3 nucleotides are TGTGCCAGCAACCCTGACAGCCGCATGAACACTGAAGCTTTCTTT. Residues: CASNPDSRMNTEAFF.

This chain uses TRBV5-4 with TRBJ2-1; TRBD2 matches at 15 bases. CDR3 length: 19 amino acids. With V trimmed by 1 base and J by 1 base, 6 bases remained unmatched. CDR1 is SGHNT and CDR2 is YYREEE in the germline V gene (reference sequence). The CDR3 loop reads CASSLRGLAGGRSYNEQFF. CDR3 bases: TGTGCCAGCAGCTTGAGGGGACTAGCGGGGGGCCGATCCTACAATGAGCAGTTCTTC.

This clonotype is termed medium-sized (0.01 to 0.1%). This rearrangement joins TRBV19 to TRBJ1-5, with 9 bases aligning to TRBD1. Germline V lookup: CDR1 LNHDA, CDR2 SQIVND (reference sequence). V lost 7 bases and J lost 3; bases outside the gene matches: 10. There are 16 residues in the CDR3. The CDR3 nucleotides are TGTGCCAGTATGGAGGTCGACAGGGGGTACAATCAGCCCCAGCATTTT. This encodes CASMEVDRGYNQPQHF.

Relative to its sample, this clonotype is medium-sized (0.01 to 0.1%). V is TRBV6-1 and J is TRBJ2-5, with D hard to call. The CDR3 length is 14 residues. V was cut by 1 base and J by 2 bases, with 8 bases left in between. Germline CDR1 and CDR2: MNHNS and SASEGT. The CDR3 sequence is CASSEVVGQETQYF. The CDR3 DNA reads as TGTGCCAGCAGTGAAGTTGTGGGTCAAGAGACCCAGTACTTC.

Within the sample, this clonotype is medium-sized. The chain uses TRBV6-2 or TRBV6-3 and TRBJ2-3; the D is unclear. The length of the CDR3 is 12 residues. Looked up from germline, CDR1 is MNHEY and CDR2 is SVGEGT. Trimming left V 6 bases short and J 2 bases short, with 6 bases between. The CDR3 bases are TGTGCCAGCAGGGCTTACACAGATACGCAGTATTTT. It codes for CASRAYTDTQYF.

By sample share, this clonotype is medium-sized. The V call is TRBV12-3 or TRBV12-4, the J call TRBJ1-2; D is unresolved. The CDR3 length is 15 residues. Trimming removed 2 bases at V and 2 bases at J, with 12 bases between. The CDR3 sequence: CASSLIGVPNYGYTF. CDR3 in DNA: TGTGCCAGCAGTTTAATCGGGGTCCCAAACTATGGCTACACCTTC.